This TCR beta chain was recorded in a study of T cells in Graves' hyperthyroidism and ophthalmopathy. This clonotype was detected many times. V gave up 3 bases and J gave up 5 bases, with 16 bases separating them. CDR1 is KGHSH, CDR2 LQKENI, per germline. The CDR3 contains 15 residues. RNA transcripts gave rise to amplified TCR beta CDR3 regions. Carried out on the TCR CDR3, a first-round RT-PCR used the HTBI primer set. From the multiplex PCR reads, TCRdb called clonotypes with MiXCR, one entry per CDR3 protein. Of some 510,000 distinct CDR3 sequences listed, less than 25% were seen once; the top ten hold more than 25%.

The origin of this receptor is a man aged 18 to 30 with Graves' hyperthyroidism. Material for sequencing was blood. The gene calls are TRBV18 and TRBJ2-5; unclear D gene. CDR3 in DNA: TGTGCCAGCTCACCCGATGTCGTATTCTCCGAGACCCAGTACTTC. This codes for CASSPDVVFSETQYF.